Included here is one TCR beta chain sequence, with context. TCRdb recomputed calls from the PCR reads with MiXCR, one row per CDR3 protein. The table includes 25,000 or so distinct CDR3 sequences, around 53% detected once. This sample was taken from a study of vaccination and CD4 T cells after COVID-19. The germline CDR1 and CDR2 sequences are SGHRS and YFSETQ. The CDR3 contains 13 residues. The V end was cut by 8 bases, the J end by 4 bases, with 13 bases between. The sequenced sample was CD4+ T cells from blood, obtained before SARS-CoV-2 vaccination. The sequence was collected from a human donor who had recovered from COVID-19. The chain employs TRBV5-1 and TRBJ1-5, with D uncertain. The CDR3 DNA is TGCGCCAGTAGTAGGGAGCCAAATCAGCCCCAGCATTTT. Amino acid sequence: CASSREPNQPQHF. The full variable domain, with the rest looked up from reference TRBV5-1 and TRBJ1-5, is KAGVTQTPRYLIKTRGQQVTLSCSPISGHRSVSWYQQTPGQGLQFLFEYFSETQRNKGNFPGRFSGRQFSNSRSEMNVSTLELGDSALYLCASSREPNQPQHFGDGTRLSIL.